One sample yielded the 5 T cell receptor beta chains listed below, sequenced in a study of T cell repertoires in cytomegalovirus infection. TCRdb fed the reads into MiXCR, producing one record per CDR3 protein. This table holds 150,000 or so distinct CDR3 sequences, roughly 18% found once. The specimen sequenced was CD8+ T cells from PBMCs. The receptors here all came from a human donor in good health (CMV status not recorded). Some clones in this sample may be carry-over from other donors' samples.

V and J are TRBV20-1 and TRBJ1-1; D perhaps matches TRBD1 (6 bases). Germline-derived CDR1 and CDR2 are DFQATT and SNEGSKA (reference sequence). The CDR3 is made up of 14 amino acids. V lost 0 bases and J 3 bases, leaving 11 bases between the germline ends. The DNA for the CDR3 is TGCAGTGCTAGAGACCCGGACAGATACACTGAAGCTTTCTTT. Its protein is CSARDPDRYTEAFF.

The J gene is TRBJ1-1, the V gene TRBV2, with D hard to call. The CDR3 is 13 amino acids. The V end was cut by 0 bases, the J end by 6 bases, with 8 bases between. CDR1 and CDR2 (germline): SNHLY, FYNNEI. For the CDR3, the DNA is TGTGCCAGCAGTGAAGCGATTTCAGCTGAAGCTTTCTTT. Protein sequence: CASSEAISAEAFF.

This clonotype turned up a few times. The chain recombines TRBV13 with TRBJ1-2; 9 bases are a match to TRBD1. The CDR3 spans 16 residues. J gave up 3 bases and V 4 bases, and 9 bases lay outside the gene matches. In germline, CDR1 is PRHDT, CDR2 FYEKMQ (reference sequence). The DNA of the CDR3 is TGTGCCAGCAGCTCCGGGACAGGGAGGATCGACTATGGCTACACCTTC. This sequence encodes CASSSGTGRIDYGYTF.

The chain combines TRBV23-1 with TRBJ2-7; tentatively, D is TRBD2 (5 bases). TRBV23-1 falls under the ORF class, with uncertain function. Trimming left V 7 bases short and J 1 base short, with 11 bases between. The CDR3 contains 13 residues. The CDR3 loop reads CASTDWRSYEQYF. The CDR3 DNA sequence: TGCGCCAGCACGGACTGGAGATCCTACGAGCAGTACTTC.

The chain carries TRBV7-9 and TRBJ2-2; the D gene is possibly TRBD2 (6 bases). CDR3 length: 13 amino acids. Germline CDR1 is SEHNR and CDR2 is FQNEAQ (reference sequence). V dropped 5 bases and J dropped 6 bases, with 10 bases sitting between them. The CDR3 sequence is CASSRTNPGELFF. The CDR3 DNA is TGTGCCAGCAGCAGGACTAATCCCGGGGAGCTGTTTTTT. Complete variable domain (other parts from reference TRBV7-9 and TRBJ2-2): DTGVSQNPRHKITKRGQNVTFRCDPISEHNRLYWYRQTLGQGPEFLTYFQNEAQLEKSRLLSDRFSAERPKGSFSTLEIQRTEQGDSAMYLCASSRTNPGELFFGEGSRLTVL.